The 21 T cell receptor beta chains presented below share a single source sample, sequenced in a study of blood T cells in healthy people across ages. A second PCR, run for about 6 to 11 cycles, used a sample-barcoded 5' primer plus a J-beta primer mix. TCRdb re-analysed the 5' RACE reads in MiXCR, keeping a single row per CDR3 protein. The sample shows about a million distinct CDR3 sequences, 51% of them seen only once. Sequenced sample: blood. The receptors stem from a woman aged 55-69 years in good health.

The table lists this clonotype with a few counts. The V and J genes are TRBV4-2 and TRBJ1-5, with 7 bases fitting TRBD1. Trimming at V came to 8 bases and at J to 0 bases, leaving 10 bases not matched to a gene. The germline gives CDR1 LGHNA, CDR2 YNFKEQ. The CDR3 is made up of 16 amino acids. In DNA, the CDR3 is TGTGCCAGCTCTGACAGGGCCGGATATAGCAATCAGCCCCAGCATTTT. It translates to CASSDRAGYSNQPQHF.

CDR3 protein: CAGNRGRETQYF. The CDR3 DNA is TGTGCCGGGAACAGGGGACGGGAGACCCAGTACTTC. The chain joins TRBV30 to TRBJ2-5; 7 positions agree with TRBD1. After removal of 8 bases from V and 5 bases from J, the junction contained 8 bases not matched to a gene. The CDR3 covers 12 residues. The germline gives CDR1 GTSNPN, CDR2 SVGIG (reference sequence). Using reference TRBV30 and TRBJ2-5 for the parts outside the CDR3, the full variable domain is SQTIHQWPATLVQPVGSPLSLECTVEGTSNPNLYWYRQAAGRGLQLLFYSVGIGQISSEVPQNLSASRPQDRQFILSSKKLLLSDSGFYLCAGNRGRETQYFGPGTRLLVL.

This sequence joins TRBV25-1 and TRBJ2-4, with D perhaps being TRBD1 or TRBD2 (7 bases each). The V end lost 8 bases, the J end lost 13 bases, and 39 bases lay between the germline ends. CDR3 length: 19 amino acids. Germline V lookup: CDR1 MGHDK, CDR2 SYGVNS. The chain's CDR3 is CASGSAGGGGERYFNEQYF. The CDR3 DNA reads TGTGCCAGCGGCTCGGCAGGGGGGGGCGGTGAGCGGTATTTCAATGAGCAGTACTTC.

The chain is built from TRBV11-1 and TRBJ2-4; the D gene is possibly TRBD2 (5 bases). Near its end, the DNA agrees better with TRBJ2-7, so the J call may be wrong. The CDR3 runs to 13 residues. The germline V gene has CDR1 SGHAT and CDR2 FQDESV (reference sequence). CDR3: CASSYDYSGEQYF. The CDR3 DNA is TGTGCCAGCAGCTATGACTATTCCGGCGAGCAGTACTTC.

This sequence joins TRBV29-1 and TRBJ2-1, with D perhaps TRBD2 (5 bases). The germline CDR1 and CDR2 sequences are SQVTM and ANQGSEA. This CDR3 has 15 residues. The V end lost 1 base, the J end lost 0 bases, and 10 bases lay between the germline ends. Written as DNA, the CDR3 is TGCAGCGTTGAAGGAGCGGAGGCCTCCTACAATGAGCAGTTCTTC. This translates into CSVEGAEASYNEQFF.

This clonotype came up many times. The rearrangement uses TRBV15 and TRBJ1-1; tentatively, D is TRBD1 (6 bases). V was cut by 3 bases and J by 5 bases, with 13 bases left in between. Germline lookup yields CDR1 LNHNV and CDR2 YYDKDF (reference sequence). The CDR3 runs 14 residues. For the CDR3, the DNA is TGTGCCACCAGCAGGGATACAGGGTTGACTGAAGCTTTCTTT. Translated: CATSRDTGLTEAFF.

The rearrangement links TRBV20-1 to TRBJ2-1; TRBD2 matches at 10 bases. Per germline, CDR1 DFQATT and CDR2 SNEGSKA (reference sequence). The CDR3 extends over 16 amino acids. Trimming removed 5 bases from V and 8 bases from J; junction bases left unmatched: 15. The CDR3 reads CSAYNRAGGAVYEQFF. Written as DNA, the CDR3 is TGCAGTGCTTATAACCGAGCGGGAGGGGCAGTATATGAGCAGTTCTTC.

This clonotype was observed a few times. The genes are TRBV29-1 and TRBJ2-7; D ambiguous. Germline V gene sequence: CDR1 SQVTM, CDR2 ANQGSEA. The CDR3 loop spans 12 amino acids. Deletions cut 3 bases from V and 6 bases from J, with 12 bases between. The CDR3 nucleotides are TGCAGCGTTGACGGAGACCACTTCGAGCAGTACTTC. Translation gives CSVDGDHFEQYF.

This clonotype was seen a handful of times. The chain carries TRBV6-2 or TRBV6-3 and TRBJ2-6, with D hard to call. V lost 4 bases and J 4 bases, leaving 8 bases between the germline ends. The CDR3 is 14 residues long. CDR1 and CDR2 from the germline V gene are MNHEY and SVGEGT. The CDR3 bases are TGTGCCAGCAGTTCCAGTGCCGGGGCCAACGTCCTGACTTTC. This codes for CASSSSAGANVLTF.

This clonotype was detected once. This CDR3 reads CASSPGLRKVETQYF. The CDR3 nucleotides are TGTGCCAGCAGCCCGGGACTGCGAAAGGTAGAGACCCAGTACTTC. The chain links TRBV5-6 to TRBJ2-5; TRBD2 is a possible D gene (6 bases). Germline values: CDR1 SGHDT, CDR2 YYEEEE. V was trimmed by 4 bases and J by 4 bases, leaving 17 bases between them. The CDR3 extends over 15 amino acids.

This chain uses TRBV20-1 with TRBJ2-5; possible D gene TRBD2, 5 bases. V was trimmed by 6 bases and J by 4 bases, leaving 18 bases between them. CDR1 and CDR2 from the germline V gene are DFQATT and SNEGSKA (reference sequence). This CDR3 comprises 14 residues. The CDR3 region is CSATLVLGPETQYF. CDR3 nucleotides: TGCAGTGCGACACTAGTCCTGGGCCCAGAGACCCAGTACTTC.

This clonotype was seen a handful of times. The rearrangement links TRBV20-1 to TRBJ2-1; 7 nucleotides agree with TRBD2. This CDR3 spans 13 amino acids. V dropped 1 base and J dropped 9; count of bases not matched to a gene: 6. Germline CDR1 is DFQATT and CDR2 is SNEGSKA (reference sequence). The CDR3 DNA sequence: TGCAGTGCTAGAGGGGGGGGAGCTGTTGAGCAGTTCTTC. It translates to CSARGGGAVEQFF.

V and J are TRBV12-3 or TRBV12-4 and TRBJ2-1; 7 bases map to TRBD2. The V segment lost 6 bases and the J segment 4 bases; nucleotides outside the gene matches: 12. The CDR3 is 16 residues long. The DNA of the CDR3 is TGTGCCAGCAGCCGCCCCCGGGGCGGGAGATACAATGAGCAGTTCTTC. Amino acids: CASSRPRGGRYNEQFF.

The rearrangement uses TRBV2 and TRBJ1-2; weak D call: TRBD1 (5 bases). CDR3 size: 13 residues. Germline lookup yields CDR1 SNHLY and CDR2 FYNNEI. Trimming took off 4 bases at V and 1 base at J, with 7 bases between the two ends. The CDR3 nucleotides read TGTGCCAGCAGTGTCGACAGTAACTATGGCTACACCTTC. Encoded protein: CASSVDSNYGYTF.

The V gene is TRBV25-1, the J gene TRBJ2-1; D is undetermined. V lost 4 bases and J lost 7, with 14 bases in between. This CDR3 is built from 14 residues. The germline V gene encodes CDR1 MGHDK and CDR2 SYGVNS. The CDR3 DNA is TGTGCCAGCAGTGCCCAGCACCCGTTTAATGAGCAGTTCTTC. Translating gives CASSAQHPFNEQFF.

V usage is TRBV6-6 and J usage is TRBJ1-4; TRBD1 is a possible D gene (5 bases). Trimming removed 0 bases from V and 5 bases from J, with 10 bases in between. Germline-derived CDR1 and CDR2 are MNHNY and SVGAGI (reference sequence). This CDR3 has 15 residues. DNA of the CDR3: TGTGCCAGCAGTTACTCGGGACTCGGGAATGAAAAACTGTTTTTT. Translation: CASSYSGLGNEKLFF.

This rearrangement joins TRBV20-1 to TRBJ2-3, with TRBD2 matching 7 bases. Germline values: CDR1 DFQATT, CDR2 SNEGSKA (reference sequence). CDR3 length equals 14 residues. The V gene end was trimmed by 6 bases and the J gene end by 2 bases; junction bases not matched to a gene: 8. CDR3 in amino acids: CSATSKGFTDTQYF. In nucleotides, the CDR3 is TGCAGTGCGACTAGCAAGGGGTTCACAGATACGCAGTATTTT.

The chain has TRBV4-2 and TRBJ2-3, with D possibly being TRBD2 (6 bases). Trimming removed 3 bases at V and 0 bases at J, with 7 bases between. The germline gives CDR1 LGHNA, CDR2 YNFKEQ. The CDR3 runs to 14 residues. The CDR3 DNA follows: TGTGCCAGCAGCCATGGGGGGAGCACAGATACGCAGTATTTT. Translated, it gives CASSHGGSTDTQYF.

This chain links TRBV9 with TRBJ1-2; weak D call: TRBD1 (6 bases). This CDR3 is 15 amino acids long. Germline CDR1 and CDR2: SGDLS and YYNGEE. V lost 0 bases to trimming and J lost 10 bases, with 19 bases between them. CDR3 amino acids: CASSVGALDRLFYTF. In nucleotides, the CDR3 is TGTGCCAGCAGCGTAGGGGCCCTGGACAGACTGTTCTACACCTTC. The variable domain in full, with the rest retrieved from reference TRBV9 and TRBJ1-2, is DSGVTQTPKHLITATGQRVTLRCSPRSGDLSVYWYQQSLDQGLQFLIQYYNGEERAKGNILERFSAQQFPDLHSELNLSSLELGDSALYFCASSVGALDRLFYTFGSGTRLTVV.

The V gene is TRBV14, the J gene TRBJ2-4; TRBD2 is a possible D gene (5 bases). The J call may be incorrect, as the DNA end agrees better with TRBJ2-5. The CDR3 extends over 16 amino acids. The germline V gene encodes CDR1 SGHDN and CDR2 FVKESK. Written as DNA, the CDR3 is TGTGCCAGCAGCCAAGAGGACTTTCTTTTCCAAGAGACCCAGTACTTC. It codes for CASSQEDFLFQETQYF.

CDR3 coding DNA: TGTGCCAGCAAGGGCATCGGGAATTCCTACGAGCAGTACTTC. The encoded protein is CASKGIGNSYEQYF. The J gene is TRBJ2-7, the V gene TRBV6-1, with D maybe TRBD2 (5 bases). The V end was cut by 7 bases, the J end by 1 base, with 14 bases between. Germline-derived CDR1 and CDR2 are MNHNS and SASEGT. The CDR3 contains 14 residues.